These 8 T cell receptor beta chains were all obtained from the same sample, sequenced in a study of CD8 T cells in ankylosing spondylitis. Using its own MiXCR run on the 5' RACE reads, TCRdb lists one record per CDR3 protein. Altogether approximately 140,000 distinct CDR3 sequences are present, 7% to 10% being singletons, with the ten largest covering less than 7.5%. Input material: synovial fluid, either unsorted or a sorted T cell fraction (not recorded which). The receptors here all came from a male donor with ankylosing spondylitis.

The chain's CDR3 is CSAALGTSGNEQFF. CDR3 nucleotides: TGCAGTGCTGCCCTAGGGACTAGTGGCAATGAGCAGTTCTTC. The chain recombines TRBV20-1 with TRBJ2-1; 8 bases fit TRBD2. This CDR3 spans 14 amino acids. Germline V gene data show CDR1 as DFQATT and CDR2 as SNEGSKA (reference sequence). V dropped 5 bases and J dropped 6; count of bases not matched to a gene: 9.

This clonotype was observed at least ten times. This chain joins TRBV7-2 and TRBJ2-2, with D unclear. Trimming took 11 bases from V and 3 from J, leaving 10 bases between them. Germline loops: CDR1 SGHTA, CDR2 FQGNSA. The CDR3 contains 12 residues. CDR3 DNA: TGTGCCTCGCGGTGGTACACCGGGGAGCTGTTTTTT. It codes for CASRWYTGELFF.

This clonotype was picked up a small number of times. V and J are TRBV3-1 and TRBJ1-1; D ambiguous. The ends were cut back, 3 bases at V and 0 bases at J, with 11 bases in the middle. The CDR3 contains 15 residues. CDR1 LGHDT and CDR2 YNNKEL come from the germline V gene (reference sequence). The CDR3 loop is CASSQMEGMNTEAFF. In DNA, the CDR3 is TGTGCCAGCAGCCAGATGGAGGGAATGAACACTGAAGCTTTCTTT.

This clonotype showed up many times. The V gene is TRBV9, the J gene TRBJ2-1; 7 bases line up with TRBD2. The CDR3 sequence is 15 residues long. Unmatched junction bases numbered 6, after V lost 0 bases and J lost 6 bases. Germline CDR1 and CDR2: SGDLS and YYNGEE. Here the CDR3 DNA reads TGTGCCAGCAGCGTAGGTCGGGGGACTACCAATGAGCAGTTCTTC. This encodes CASSVGRGTTNEQFF.

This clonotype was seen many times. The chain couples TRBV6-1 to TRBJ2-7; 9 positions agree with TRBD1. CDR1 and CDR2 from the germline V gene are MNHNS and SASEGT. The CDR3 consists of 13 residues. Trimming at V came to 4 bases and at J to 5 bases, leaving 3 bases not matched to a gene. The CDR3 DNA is TGTGCCAGCAGTGTACAGGGGGCGGACGAGCAGTACTTC. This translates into CASSVQGADEQYF.

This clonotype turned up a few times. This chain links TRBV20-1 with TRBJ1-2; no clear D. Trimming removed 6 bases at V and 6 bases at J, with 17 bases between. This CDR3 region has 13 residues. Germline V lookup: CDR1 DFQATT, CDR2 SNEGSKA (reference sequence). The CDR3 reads CSARREMRDGYTF. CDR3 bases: TGCAGTGCACGACGGGAAATGAGGGATGGCTACACCTTC.

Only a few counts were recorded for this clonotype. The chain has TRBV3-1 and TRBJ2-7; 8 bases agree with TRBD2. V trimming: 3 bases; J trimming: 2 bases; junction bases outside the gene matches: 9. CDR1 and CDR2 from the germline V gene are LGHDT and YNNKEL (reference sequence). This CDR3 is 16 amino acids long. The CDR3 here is CASSQPTSGTTYEQYF. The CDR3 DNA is TGTGCCAGCAGCCAGCCCACTAGCGGAACAACCTACGAGCAGTACTTC.

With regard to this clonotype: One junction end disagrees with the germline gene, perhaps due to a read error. CDR3 nucleotide sequence: TGCAGTGCCACAGGCAGGGGACCTAAAGAAAAACTGTTTTTT. As protein: CSATGRGPKEKLFF. This rearrangement joins TRBV20-1 to TRBJ1-4, with a tentative D call TRBD1 (6 bases). CDR1 and CDR2 from the germline V gene are DFQATT and SNEGSKA (reference sequence). The CDR3 is 14 residues long.